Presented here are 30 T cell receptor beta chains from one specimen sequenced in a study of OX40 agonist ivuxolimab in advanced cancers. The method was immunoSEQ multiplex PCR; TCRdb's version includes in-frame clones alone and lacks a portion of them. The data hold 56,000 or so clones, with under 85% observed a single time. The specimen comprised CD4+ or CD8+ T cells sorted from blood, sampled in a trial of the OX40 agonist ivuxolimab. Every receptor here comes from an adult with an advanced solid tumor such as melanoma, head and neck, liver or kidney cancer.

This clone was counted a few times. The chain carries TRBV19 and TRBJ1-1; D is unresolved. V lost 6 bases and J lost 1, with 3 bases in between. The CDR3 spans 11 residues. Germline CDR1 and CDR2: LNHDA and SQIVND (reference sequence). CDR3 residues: CASRQNTEAFF. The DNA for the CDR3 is TGTGCCAGTAGACAGAACACTGAAGCTTTCTTT.

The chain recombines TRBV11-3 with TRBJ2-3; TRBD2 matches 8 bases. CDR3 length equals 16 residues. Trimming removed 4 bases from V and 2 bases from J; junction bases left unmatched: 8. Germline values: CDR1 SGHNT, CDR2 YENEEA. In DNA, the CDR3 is TGTGCCAGCAGCTGGGGCCTAGCGGGCCACACAGATACGCAGTATTTT. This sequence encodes CASSWGLAGHTDTQYF.

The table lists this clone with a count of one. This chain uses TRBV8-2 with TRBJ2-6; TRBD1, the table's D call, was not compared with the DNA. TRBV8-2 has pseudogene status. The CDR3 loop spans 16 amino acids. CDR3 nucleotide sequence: TGTGGCATTCCTTATATAACACAAAGTCGGGCCAACGTCCTGACTTTC. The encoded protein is CGIPYITQSRANVLTF.

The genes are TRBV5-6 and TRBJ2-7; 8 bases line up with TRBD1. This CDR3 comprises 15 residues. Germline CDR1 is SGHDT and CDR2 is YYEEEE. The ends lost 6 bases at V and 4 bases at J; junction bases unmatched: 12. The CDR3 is CASIAGTGGLYEQYF. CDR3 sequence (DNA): TGTGCCAGCATCGCCGGCACAGGGGGTCTATACGAGCAGTACTTC.

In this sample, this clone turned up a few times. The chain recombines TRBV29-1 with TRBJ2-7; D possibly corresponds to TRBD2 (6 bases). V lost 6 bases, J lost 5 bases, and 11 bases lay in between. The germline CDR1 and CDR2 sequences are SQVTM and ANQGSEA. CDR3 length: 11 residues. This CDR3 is CSVATSHEQYF. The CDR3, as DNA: TGCAGCGTAGCCACTAGCCACGAGCAGTACTTC.

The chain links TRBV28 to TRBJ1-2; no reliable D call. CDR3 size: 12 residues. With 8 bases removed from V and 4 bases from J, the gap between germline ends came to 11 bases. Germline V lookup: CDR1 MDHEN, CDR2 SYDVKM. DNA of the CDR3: TGTGCCAGCCTTATTCCCGGCTATGGCTACACCTTC. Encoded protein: CASLIPGYGYTF.

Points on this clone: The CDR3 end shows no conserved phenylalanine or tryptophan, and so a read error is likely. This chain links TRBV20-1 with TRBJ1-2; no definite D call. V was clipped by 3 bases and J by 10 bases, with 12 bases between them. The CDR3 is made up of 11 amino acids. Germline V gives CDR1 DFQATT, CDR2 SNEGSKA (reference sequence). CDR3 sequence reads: CSASVSWTYTS. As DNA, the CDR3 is TGCAGTGCTAGCGTCTCTTGGACCTACACCTCC.

The CDR3 sequence is CASSLEGPWADTQYF. For the CDR3, the DNA is TGTGCCAGCAGTTTAGAAGGTCCTTGGGCAGATACGCAGTATTTT. V is TRBV28 and J is TRBJ2-3; the D is unclear. CDR3 length equals 15 residues. V was pared by 2 bases and J by 4 bases, with 13 bases between. Germline-derived CDR1 and CDR2 are MDHEN and SYDVKM.

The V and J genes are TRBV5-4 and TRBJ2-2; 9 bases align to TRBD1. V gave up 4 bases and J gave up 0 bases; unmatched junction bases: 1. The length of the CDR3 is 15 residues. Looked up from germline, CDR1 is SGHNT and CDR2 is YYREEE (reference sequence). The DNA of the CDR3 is TGTGCCAGCAGCCGGGACAGGGCGAACACCGGGGAGCTGTTTTTT. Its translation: CASSRDRANTGELFF.

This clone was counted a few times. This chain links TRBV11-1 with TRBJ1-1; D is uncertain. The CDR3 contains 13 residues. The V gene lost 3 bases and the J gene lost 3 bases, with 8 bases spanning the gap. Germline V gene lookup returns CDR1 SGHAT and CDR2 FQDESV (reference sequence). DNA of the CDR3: TGTGCCAGCAGCTTGAGGGCGCACACTGAAGCTTTCTTT. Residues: CASSLRAHTEAFF. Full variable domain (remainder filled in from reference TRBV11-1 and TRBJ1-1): EAEVAQSPRYKITEKSQAVAFWCDPISGHATLYWYRQILGQGPELLVQFQDESVVDDSQLPKDRFSAERLKGVDSTLKIQPAELGDSAMYLCASSLRAHTEAFFGQGTRLTVV.

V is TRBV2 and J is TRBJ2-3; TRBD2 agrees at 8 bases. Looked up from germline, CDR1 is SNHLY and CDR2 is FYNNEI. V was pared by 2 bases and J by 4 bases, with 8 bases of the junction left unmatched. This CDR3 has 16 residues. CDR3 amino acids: CASSESGGRTSDTQYF. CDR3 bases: TGTGCCAGCAGTGAATCCGGCGGGAGGACTTCAGATACGCAGTATTTT.

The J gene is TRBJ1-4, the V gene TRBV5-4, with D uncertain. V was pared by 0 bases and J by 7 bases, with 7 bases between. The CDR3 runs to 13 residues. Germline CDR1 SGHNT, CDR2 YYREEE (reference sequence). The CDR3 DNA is TGTGCCAGCAGCTTGGCGGGCGGTGAAAAACTGTTTTTT. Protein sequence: CASSLAGGEKLFF.

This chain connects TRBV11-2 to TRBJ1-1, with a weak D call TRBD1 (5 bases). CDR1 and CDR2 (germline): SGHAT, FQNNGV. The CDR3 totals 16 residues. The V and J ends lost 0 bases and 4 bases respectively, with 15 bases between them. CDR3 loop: CASSLDQNRRSTEAFF. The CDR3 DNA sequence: TGTGCCAGCAGCTTAGATCAGAACAGGAGAAGCACTGAAGCTTTCTTT.

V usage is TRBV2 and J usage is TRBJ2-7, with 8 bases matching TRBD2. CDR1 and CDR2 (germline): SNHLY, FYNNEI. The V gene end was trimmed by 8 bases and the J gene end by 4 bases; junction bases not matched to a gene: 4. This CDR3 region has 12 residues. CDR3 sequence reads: CASSTSGYEQYF. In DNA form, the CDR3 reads TGTGCCAGCTCAACTAGCGGTTACGAGCAGTACTTC. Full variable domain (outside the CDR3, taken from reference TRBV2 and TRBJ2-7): EPEVTQTPSHQVTQMGQEVILRCVPISNHLYFYWYRQILGQKVEFLVSFYNNEISEKSEIFDDQFSVERPDGSNFTLKIRSTKLEDSAMYFCASSTSGYEQYFGPGTRLTVT.

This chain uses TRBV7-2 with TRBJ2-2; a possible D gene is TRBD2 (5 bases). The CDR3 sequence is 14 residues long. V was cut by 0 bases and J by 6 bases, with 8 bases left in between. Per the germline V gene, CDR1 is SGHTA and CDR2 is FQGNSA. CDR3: CASSLARAPGELFF. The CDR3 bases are TGTGCCAGCAGCTTAGCGCGGGCTCCCGGGGAGCTGTTTTTT.

The CDR3 coding sequence is TGTGCCAGCAGCCCCGACCCCCGGGGGGGGCAGCCCCAGCATTTT. Protein product: CASSPDPRGGQPQHF. The rearrangement joins TRBV28 to TRBJ1-5, with D perhaps TRBD1 (5 bases). CDR1 is MDHEN, CDR2 SYDVKM, per germline. The CDR3 totals 15 residues. Trimming removed 6 bases from V and 7 bases from J, with 19 bases in between.

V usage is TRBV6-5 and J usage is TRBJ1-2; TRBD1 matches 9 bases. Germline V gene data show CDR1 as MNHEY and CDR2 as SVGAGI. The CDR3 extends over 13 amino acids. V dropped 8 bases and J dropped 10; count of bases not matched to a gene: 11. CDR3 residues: CASVGTGSDDYTF. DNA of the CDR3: TGTGCCAGCGTTGGGACAGGGTCCGATGACTACACCTTC.

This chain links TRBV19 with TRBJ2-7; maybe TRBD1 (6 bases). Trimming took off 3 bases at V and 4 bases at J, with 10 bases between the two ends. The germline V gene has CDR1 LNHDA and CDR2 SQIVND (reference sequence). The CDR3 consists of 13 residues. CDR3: CASSIGGGYEQYF. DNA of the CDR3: TGTGCCAGTAGTATTGGGGGCGGATACGAGCAGTACTTC.

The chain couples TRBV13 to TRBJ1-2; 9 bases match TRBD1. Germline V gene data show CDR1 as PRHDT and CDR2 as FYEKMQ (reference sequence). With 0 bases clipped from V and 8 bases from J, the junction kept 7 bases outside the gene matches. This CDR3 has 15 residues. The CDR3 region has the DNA TGTGCCAGCAGCTTAGGTAGGACAGGGGCAAGCGGCTACACCTTC. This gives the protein CASSLGRTGASGYTF.

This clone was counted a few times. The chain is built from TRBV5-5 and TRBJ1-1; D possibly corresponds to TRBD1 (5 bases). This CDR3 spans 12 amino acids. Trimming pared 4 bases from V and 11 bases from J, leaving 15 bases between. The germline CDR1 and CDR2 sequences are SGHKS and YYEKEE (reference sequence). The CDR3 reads CASSPASGRAFF. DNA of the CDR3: TGTGCCAGCAGCCCAGCCTCAGGGAGGGCTTTCTTT.

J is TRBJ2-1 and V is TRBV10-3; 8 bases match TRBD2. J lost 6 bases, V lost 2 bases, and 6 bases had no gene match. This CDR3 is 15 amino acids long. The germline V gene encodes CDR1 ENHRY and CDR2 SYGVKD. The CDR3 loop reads CAISEGAGVRNEQFF. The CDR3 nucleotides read TGTGCCATCAGTGAGGGAGCGGGAGTACGCAATGAGCAGTTCTTC.

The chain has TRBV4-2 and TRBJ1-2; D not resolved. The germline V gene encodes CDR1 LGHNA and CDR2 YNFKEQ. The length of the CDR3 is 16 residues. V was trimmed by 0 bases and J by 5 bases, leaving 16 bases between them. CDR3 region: CASSQDSVANTYGYTF. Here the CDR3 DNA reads TGTGCCAGCAGCCAAGACTCAGTAGCGAATACATATGGCTACACCTTC.

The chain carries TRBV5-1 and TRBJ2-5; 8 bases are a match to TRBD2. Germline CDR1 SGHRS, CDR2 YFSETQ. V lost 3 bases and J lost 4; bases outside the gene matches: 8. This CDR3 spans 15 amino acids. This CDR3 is CASSSLSGSRETQYF. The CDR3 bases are TGCGCCAGCAGCTCGCTCAGCGGGAGTAGAGAGACCCAGTACTTC.

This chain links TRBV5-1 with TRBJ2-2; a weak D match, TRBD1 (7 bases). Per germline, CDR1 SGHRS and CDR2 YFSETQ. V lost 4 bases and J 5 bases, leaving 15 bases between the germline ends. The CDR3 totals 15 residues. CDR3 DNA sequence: TGCGCCAGCAGCAAAGTAGCAGGGGGGACCGGGGAGCTGTTTTTT. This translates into CASSKVAGGTGELFF.

Here the CDR3 DNA reads TGTGCCAGCAGCCTCGGGACAAGGAATTCACCCCTCCACTTT. It translates to CASSLGTRNSPLHF. The chain is built from TRBV5-6 and TRBJ1-6; perhaps TRBD1 as D (6 bases). Trimming cost V 4 bases and J 7 bases, with 12 bases left between them. The germline CDR1 and CDR2 sequences are SGHDT and YYEEEE. The CDR3 is 14 residues long.

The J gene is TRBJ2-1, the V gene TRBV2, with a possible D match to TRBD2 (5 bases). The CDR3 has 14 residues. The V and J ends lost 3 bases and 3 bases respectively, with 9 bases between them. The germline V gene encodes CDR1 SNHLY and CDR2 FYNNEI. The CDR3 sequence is CASSDSGSYNEQFF. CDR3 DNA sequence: TGTGCCAGCAGTGACAGCGGAAGCTACAATGAGCAGTTCTTC.

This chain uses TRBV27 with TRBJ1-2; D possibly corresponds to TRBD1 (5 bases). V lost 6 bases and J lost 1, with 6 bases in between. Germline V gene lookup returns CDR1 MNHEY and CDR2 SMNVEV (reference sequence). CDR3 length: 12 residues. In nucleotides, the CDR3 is TGTGCCAGCAGGACAGTTAACTATGGCTACACCTTC. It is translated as CASRTVNYGYTF.

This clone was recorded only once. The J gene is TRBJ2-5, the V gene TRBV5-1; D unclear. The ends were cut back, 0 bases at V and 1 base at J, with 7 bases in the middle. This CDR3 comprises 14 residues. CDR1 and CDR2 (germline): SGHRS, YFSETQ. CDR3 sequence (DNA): TGCGCCAGCAGCTTGGGACACACCCAAGAGACCCAGTACTTC. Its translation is CASSLGHTQETQYF.

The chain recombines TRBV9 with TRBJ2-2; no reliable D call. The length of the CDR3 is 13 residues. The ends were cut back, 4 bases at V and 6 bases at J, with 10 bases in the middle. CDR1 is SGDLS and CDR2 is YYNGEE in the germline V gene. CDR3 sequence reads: CASSPTGSGELFF. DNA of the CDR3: TGTGCCAGCAGCCCAACGGGTTCCGGGGAGCTGTTTTTT.

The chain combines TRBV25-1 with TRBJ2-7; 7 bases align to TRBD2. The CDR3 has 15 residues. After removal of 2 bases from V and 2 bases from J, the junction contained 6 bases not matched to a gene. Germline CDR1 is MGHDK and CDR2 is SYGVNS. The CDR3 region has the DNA TGTGCCAGCAGTGAAAGGGGCGGGGGTCCCTACGAGCAGTACTTC. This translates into CASSERGGGPYEQYF.